This TCR beta chain was captured by sequencing in a study of read filtering for tumor transcriptome and immune sequencing. Molecular barcoded adaptors covering alpha/delta and beta/gamma chains were used on about 390 ng RNA. TCRdb fed the reads into MiXCR, producing one record per CDR3 protein. The data hold 50,000 or so distinct CDR3 sequences, with 15% to 20% observed a single time. Broader study findings: Single-read clonotypes: about 81.9% of IR-seq clonotypes (around 3.5% of reads), 74.6% of RNA-seq clonotypes (roughly 49% of reads). IR-seq and RNA-seq agreed better without single-read clonotypes.

CDR1 is LGHDT and CDR2 is YNNKEL in the germline V gene (reference sequence). V was shortened by 0 bases and J by 4 bases, with 13 bases between the two germline ends. CDR3 length: 15 residues. This clonotype was detected ten times or more. Its target is unknown. Source material: a population of CD138-negative cells sorted from bone marrow. The V and J genes are TRBV3-1 and TRBJ2-7; maybe TRBD1 (6 bases). The receptor was derived from a donor at least 40 years old with multiple myeloma. The CDR3 is CASSQEGTLRYEQYF. The CDR3 DNA is TGTGCCAGCAGCCAAGAAGGGACATTACGGTACGAGCAGTACTTC.